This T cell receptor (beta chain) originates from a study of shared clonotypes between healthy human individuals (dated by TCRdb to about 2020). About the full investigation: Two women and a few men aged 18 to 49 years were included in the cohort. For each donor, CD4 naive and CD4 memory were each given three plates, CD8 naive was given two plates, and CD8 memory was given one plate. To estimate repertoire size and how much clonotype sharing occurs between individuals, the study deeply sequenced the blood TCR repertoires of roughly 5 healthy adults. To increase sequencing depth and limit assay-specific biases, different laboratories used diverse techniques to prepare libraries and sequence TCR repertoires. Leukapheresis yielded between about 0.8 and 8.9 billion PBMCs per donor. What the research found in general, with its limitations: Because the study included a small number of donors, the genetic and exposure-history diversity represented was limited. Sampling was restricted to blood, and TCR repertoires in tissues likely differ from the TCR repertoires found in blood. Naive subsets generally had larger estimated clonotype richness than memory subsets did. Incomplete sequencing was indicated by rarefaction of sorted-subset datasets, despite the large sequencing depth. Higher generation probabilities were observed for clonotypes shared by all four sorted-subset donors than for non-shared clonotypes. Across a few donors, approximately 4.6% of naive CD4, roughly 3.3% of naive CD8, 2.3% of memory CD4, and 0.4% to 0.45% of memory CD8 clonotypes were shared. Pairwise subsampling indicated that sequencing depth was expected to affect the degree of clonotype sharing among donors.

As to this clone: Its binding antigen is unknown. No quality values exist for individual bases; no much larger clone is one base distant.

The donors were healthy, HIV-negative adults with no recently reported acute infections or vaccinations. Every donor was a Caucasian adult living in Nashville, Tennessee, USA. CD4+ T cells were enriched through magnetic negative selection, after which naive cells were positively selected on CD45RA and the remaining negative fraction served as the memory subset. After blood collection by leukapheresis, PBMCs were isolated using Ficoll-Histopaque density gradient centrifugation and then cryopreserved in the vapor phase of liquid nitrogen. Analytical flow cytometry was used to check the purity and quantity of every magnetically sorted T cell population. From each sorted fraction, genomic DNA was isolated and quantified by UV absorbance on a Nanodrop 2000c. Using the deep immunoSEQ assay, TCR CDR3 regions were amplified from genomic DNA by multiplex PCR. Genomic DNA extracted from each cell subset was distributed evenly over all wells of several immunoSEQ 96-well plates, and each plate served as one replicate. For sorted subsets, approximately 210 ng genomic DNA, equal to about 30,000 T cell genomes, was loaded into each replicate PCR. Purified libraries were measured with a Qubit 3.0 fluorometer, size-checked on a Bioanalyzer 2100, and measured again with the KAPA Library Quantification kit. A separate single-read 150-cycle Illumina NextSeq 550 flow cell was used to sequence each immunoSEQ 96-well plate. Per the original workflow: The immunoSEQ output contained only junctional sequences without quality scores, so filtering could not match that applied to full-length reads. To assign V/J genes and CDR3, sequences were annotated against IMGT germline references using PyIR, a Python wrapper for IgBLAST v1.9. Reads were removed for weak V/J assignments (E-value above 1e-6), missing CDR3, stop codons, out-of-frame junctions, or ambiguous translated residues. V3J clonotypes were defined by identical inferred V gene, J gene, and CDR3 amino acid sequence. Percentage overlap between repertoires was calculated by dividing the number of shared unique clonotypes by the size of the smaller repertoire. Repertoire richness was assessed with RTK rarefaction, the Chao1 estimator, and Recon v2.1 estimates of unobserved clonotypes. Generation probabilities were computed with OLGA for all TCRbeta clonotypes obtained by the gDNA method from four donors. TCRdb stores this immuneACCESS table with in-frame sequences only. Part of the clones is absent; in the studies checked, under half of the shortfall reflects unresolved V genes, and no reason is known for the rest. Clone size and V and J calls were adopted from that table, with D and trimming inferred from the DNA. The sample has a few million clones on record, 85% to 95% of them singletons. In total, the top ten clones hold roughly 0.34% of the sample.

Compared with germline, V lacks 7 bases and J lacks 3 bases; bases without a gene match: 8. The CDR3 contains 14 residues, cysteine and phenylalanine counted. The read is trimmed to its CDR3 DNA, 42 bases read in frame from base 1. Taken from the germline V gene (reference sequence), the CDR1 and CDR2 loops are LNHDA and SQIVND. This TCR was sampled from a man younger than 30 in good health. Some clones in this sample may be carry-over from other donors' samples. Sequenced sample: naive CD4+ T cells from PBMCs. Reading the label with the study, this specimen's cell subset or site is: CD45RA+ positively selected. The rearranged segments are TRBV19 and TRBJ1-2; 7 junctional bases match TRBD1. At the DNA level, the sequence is TGTGCCAGTAATAAGGCAGACAGGGACTATGGCTACACCTTC. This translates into CASNKADRDYGYTF.